The next 5 T cell receptor beta chains were all read from a single sample in a study of radiotherapy plus CTLA-4 blockade in lung cancer. TCRdb's table, derived via immunoSEQ multiplex PCR, lists solely in-frame clones and lacks some. The sample carries 75,000 to 95,000 clones, roughly 78% recorded once. Specimen: peripheral blood, collected from a patient treated with radiotherapy plus ipilimumab. The receptors were sampled from a human donor with non-small cell lung cancer that progressed on radiotherapy plus ipilimumab.

This clone was detected only a few times. The chain joins TRBV6-5 to TRBJ1-4; D is undetermined. This CDR3 has 16 amino acids. The germline gives CDR1 MNHEY, CDR2 SVGAGI. Deletions cut 2 bases from V and 0 bases from J, with 10 bases between. This CDR3 is CASSYAVIATNEKLFF. CDR3 sequence (DNA): TGTGCCAGCAGTTACGCTGTTATTGCAACTAATGAAAAACTGTTTTTT.

The gene calls are TRBV27 and TRBJ2-7; 9 bases fit TRBD1. Unmatched junction bases numbered 13, after V lost 4 bases and J lost 3 bases. The CDR3 covers 17 residues. Germline V lookup: CDR1 MNHEY, CDR2 SMNVEV (reference sequence). CDR3 amino acids: CASSSQNTGTGIYEQYF. DNA of the CDR3: TGTGCCAGCAGTTCTCAAAACACCGGGACAGGGATCTACGAGCAGTACTTC.

The chain recombines TRBV6-1 with TRBJ2-5; 7 bases agree with TRBD1. The CDR3 extends over 13 amino acids. Germline values: CDR1 MNHNS, CDR2 SASEGT. After removal of 5 bases from V and 2 bases from J, the junction contained 2 bases not matched to a gene. CDR3 in DNA: TGTGCCAGCAGTACGACAGGGCAAGAGACCCAGTACTTC. Translating it yields CASSTTGQETQYF.

V usage is TRBV2 and J usage is TRBJ2-3; a weak D match, TRBD2 (5 bases). The germline V gene has CDR1 SNHLY and CDR2 FYNNEI. V shed 6 bases and J shed 1 base, with 11 bases lying between them. The CDR3 length is 14 residues. CDR3 sequence reads: CASRAQAGTDTQYF. The CDR3 coding sequence is TGTGCCAGCAGGGCCCAAGCGGGCACAGATACGCAGTATTTT. Full variable domain (missing parts from reference TRBV2 and TRBJ2-3): EPEVTQTPSHQVTQMGQEVILRCVPISNHLYFYWYRQILGQKVEFLVSFYNNEISEKSEIFDDQFSVERPDGSNFTLKIRSTKLEDSAMYFCASRAQAGTDTQYFGPGTRLTVL.

The rearrangement joins TRBV27 to TRBJ1-1, with unresolved D. The CDR3 extends over 14 amino acids. Germline CDR1 MNHEY, CDR2 SMNVEV (reference sequence). Between the trimmed V and J ends, which lost 2 bases and 0 bases, there was a span of 7 bases. DNA of the CDR3: TGTGCCAGCAGTTTACGGTCCATGAACACTGAAGCTTTCTTT. This translates into CASSLRSMNTEAFF.